This T cell receptor beta chain was sequenced for a study of shared clonotypes between healthy human individuals (dated by TCRdb to about 2020). For the wider study: Three men and two women, aged 18 to 49 years, made up the cohort. Each donor's leukapheresis produced roughly between roughly 0.9 and 9 billion PBMCs. For each donor, three plates each were used for CD4 naive and CD4 memory, two plates were used for CD8 naive, and one plate was used for CD8 memory. To increase sequencing depth and limit assay-specific biases, TCR repertoire library preparation and sequencing were carried out by different laboratories using diverse techniques. To estimate repertoire size and how much clonotype sharing occurs between individuals, the study deeply sequenced the blood TCR repertoires of roughly 5 healthy adults.

On this clone: What antigen it recognizes has not been identified. No much larger clone exists at a distance of one base, and base qualities are not known.

What the research found in general, with its limitations: Because the study included only a small number of donors, the genetic and exposure-history diversity represented was limited. Around 5.4% of naive CD4, roughly 3.5% of naive CD8, 2.3% of memory CD4, and about 0.4% of memory CD8 clonotypes were shared across four donors. Sampling was restricted to blood, and TCR repertoires in tissue are likely to differ from TCR repertoires in blood. Based on pairwise subsampling, the degree of clonotype sharing among donors was expected to be affected by sequencing depth. Rarefaction of sorted-subset datasets indicated incomplete sequencing despite the large sequencing depth. Larger estimated clonotype richness was generally found for naive subsets than for memory subsets. Clonotypes shared by all four sorted-subset donors showed higher generation probabilities than non-shared clonotypes.

Donors were healthy HIV-negative adults with no recently reported acute infections or vaccinations. All donors were Caucasian adults living in Nashville, Tennessee, USA. CD4+ T cells were enriched by magnetic negative selection; naive cells were then positively selected on CD45RA, and the negative fraction formed the memory subset. Blood was collected by leukapheresis, and PBMCs were isolated by Ficoll-Histopaque density gradient centrifugation and then cryopreserved in liquid nitrogen vapor phase. Analytical flow cytometry was used to check the purity and quantity of every magnetically sorted T cell population. From each sorted fraction, genomic DNA was isolated and quantified by UV absorbance on a Nanodrop 2000c. Using the deep immunoSEQ assay, TCR CDR3 regions were amplified from genomic DNA by multiplex PCR. For each cell subset, the extracted genomic DNA was distributed evenly across all wells of several immunoSEQ 96-well plates, and each plate served as one replicate. For sorted subsets, approximately 210 ng genomic DNA, equal to 30,000 or so T cell genomes, was loaded into each replicate PCR. The purified libraries were quantified using a Qubit 3.0 fluorometer, sized with a Bioanalyzer 2100, and then quantified again using the KAPA Library Quantification kit. Every immunoSEQ 96-well plate was sequenced on a dedicated single-read 150-cycle Illumina NextSeq 550 flow cell. Turning to the authors' computational methods: The immunoSEQ output contained only junctional sequences without quality scores, so filtering could not match that applied to full-length reads. To assign V/J genes and CDR3, sequences were annotated using PyIR, a Python wrapper for IgBLAST v1.9, with IMGT germline references. Reads were filtered out if the reads had weak V/J assignments (E-value above 1e-6), no CDR3, stop codons, out-of-frame junctions, or ambiguous translated residues. V3J clonotypes were defined by identical inferred V gene, J gene, and CDR3 amino acid sequence. Percentage overlap between repertoires was computed as shared unique clonotypes divided by the size of the smaller repertoire. Richness of each repertoire was evaluated using RTK rarefaction, the Chao1 estimator, and Recon v2.1 estimates of unobserved clonotypes. Generation probabilities were computed with OLGA for all TCRbeta clonotypes obtained by the gDNA method from a few donors. TCRdb took over this immuneACCESS table, retaining in-frame rearrangements with V and J assigned. Such tables are incomplete; in checked studies, under half of the missing clones stem from an unresolved V gene, and the remainder is unexplained. The V and J calls and clone size come from that table; D and trimming were worked out from the DNA. For this sample there are about a million clones; roughly 70% appear just once. The leading ten clones occupy about 1.5% of the sample.

The TCR originated in a man between 18 and 29 years old in good health. Sequencing was done on a sample of memory CD4+ T cells sorted from blood. The cell subset or site label, as the study defines it: CD45RA-negative fraction.

The bases read TGCGCCAGCAGCCAAGGAGACCGGGCCCCCGAGCAGTACTTC. This encodes CASSQGDRAPEQYF. This receptor chain uses TRBV4-3 and TRBJ2-7; no confident D gene assignment can be made. The germline ends are 13 bases apart after V is trimmed by 1 base and J by 6 bases. The CDR1 and CDR2 encoded by the germline V gene are LGHNA and YSLEER. From cysteine to phenylalanine, the CDR3 is 14 amino acids long. The sequence is cut down to CDR3 DNA, 42 bases in frame from base 1.